These 29 T cell receptor beta chains came from one sample sequenced in a study of Graves' ophthalmopathy and Graves' hyperthyroidism. RNA transcripts were the template, and TCR beta CDR3 regions were amplified from them. Scientists carried out first-round RT-PCR using HTBI primers and then a second-round multiplex PCR. From the multiplex PCR reads, TCRdb called clonotypes with MiXCR, one entry per CDR3 protein. The sample holds approximately 700,000 distinct CDR3 sequences, 40% seen once. Material for sequencing was peripheral blood. These receptors originate from an adult man with Graves' ophthalmopathy.

For this clonotype: The germline gene is not matched at one end of the junction; a read error may be the cause. The rearrangement joins TRBV25-1 to TRBJ1-4; TRBD1 agrees at 7 bases. Germline V gene lookup returns CDR1 MGHDK and CDR2 SYGVNS. There are 13 residues in the CDR3. The CDR3 is CASGDRAGEKLFF. CDR3 sequence (DNA): TGTGCCAGCGGTGACAGGGCGGGCGAAAAACTGTTTTTT.

The rearrangement joins TRBV15 to TRBJ2-7; possible D gene TRBD2, 5 bases. The V end was cut by 10 bases, the J end by 6 bases, with 22 bases between. The CDR3 length is 14 residues. Germline CDR1 LNHNV, CDR2 YYDKDF (reference sequence). In DNA, the CDR3 is TGTGCCAGCAGGCCGGCGGGCAGAGAAGGCGAGCAGTACTTC. It yields the protein CASRPAGREGEQYF.

The sample holds many counts of this clonotype. The V and J genes are TRBV7-6 and TRBJ2-5, with D possibly being TRBD2 (5 bases). CDR1 and CDR2 from the germline V gene are SGHVS and FNYEAQ. CDR3 size: 13 residues. The V end was cut by 3 bases, the J end by 5 bases, with 10 bases between. This CDR3 is CASSLPGMETQYF. CDR3 bases: TGTGCCAGCAGCTTGCCGGGGATGGAGACCCAGTACTTC. Looking up the rest from reference TRBV7-6 and TRBJ2-5 gives the full variable domain: GAGVSQSPRYKVTKRGQDVALRCDPISGHVSLYWYRQALGQGPEFLTYFNYEAQQDKSGLPNDRFSAERPEGSISTLTIQRTEQRDSAMYRCASSLPGMETQYFGPGTRLLVL.

This clonotype was found a few times. The V gene is TRBV2, the J gene TRBJ1-5, with 7 positions matching TRBD1. Germline CDR1 reads SNHLY; CDR2 reads FYNNEI. The J segment lost 6 bases and the V segment lost 5 bases, leaving 10 bases of the junction unmatched. The CDR3 has 15 residues. The CDR3: CASSSTGMSIQPQHF. In nucleotides, the CDR3 is TGTGCCAGCAGTTCGACAGGGATGAGTATTCAGCCCCAGCATTTT. The full variable domain, in which reference TRBV2 and TRBJ1-5 provide the parts outside the CDR3, is EPEVTQTPSHQVTQMGQEVILRCVPISNHLYFYWYRQILGQKVEFLVSFYNNEISEKSEIFDDQFSVERPDGSNFTLKIRSTKLEDSAMYFCASSSTGMSIQPQHFGDGTRLSIL.

The CDR3 region is CASRGQGFEQYF. As DNA, the CDR3 is TGTGCCAGCAGAGGACAGGGCTTCGAGCAGTACTTC. The gene calls are TRBV6-1 and TRBJ2-7; 8 bases align to TRBD1. The CDR3 totals 12 residues. With V trimmed by 6 bases and J by 6 bases, 4 bases remained unmatched. The germline V gene has CDR1 MNHNS and CDR2 SASEGT.

The gene calls are TRBV24-1 and TRBJ1-1, with a weak D call TRBD1 (5 bases). The CDR3 is 15 amino acids. CDR1 and CDR2 (germline): KGHDR, SFDVKD. The V gene lost 2 bases and the J gene lost 0 bases, with 9 bases spanning the gap. The CDR3 DNA sequence: TGTGCCACCAGTGATTCAGGGACCTTGAACACTGAAGCTTTCTTT. Translating gives CATSDSGTLNTEAFF.

A few counts support this clonotype. The chain uses TRBV11-2 and TRBJ1-1; D perhaps matches TRBD1 (6 bases). The CDR3 has 15 residues. Germline V gene lookup returns CDR1 SGHAT and CDR2 FQNNGV. V was shortened by 6 bases and J by 0 bases, with 14 bases between the two germline ends. CDR3 region: CASSSGTYMNTEAFF. The CDR3 DNA reads TGTGCCAGCAGTTCAGGGACATACATGAACACTGAAGCTTTCTTT.

The table lists this clonotype with a few counts. One junction end disagrees with the germline gene, perhaps due to a read error. The rearrangement links TRBV11-2 to TRBJ2-7, with D maybe TRBD2 (5 bases). The CDR3 has 11 amino acids. The germline CDR1 and CDR2 sequences are SGHAT and FQNNGV. CDR3 in amino acids: CASSLVGERSF. CDR3 DNA: TGTGCCAGCAGCTTAGTCGGGGAAAGGTCCTTC.

In the case of this clonotype: This may stem from a read error, because a much larger clone lies one nucleotide away. This chain connects TRBV29-1 to TRBJ2-7; D is possibly TRBD1 (5 bases). This CDR3 contains 14 residues. CDR1 is SQVTM and CDR2 is ANQGSEA in the germline V gene. The CDR3 protein is CSVVPEQDLYGQYF. CDR3 coding DNA: TGCAGCGTTGTCCCGGAACAGGACCTCTACGGGCAGTACTTC.

The genes are TRBV29-1 and TRBJ1-2; D not certain. Between the trimmed V and J ends, which lost 6 bases and 2 bases, there was a span of 13 bases. The CDR3 spans 13 residues. Looked up from germline, CDR1 is SQVTM and CDR2 is ANQGSEA. This chain's CDR3 is CSVRTGWNYGYTF. In nucleotides, the CDR3 is TGCAGCGTGCGGACTGGGTGGAACTATGGCTACACCTTC. The whole variable domain, remainder taken from reference TRBV29-1 and TRBJ1-2, is SAVISQKPSRDICQRGTSLTIQCQVDSQVTMMFWYRQQPGQSLTLIATANQGSEATYESGFVIDKFPISRPNLTFSTLTVSNMSPEDSSIYLCSVRTGWNYGYTFGSGTRLTVV.

Many counts were recorded for this clonotype. This chain connects TRBV20-1 to TRBJ1-2, with no clear D. V was clipped by 1 base and J by 8 bases, with 11 bases between them. Germline CDR1 and CDR2: DFQATT and SNEGSKA (reference sequence). CDR3 length equals 12 residues. CDR3 coding DNA: TGCAGTGCTAGAGTGGCGGGAGGCGGCTACACCTTC. Translated, it gives CSARVAGGGYTF.

This sequence joins TRBV24-1 and TRBJ1-2; D remains unclear. There are 14 residues in the CDR3. Germline V gene data show CDR1 as KGHDR and CDR2 as SFDVKD. The V gene lost 3 bases and the J gene lost 2 bases, with 9 bases spanning the gap. CDR3 protein: CATSDPGQNYGYTF. In DNA form, the CDR3 reads TGTGCCACCAGTGATCCGGGCCAAAACTATGGCTACACCTTC.

This clonotype was seen a handful of times. The chain employs TRBV20-1 and TRBJ1-2; no firm D call. Germline V CDR1 and CDR2: DFQATT, SNEGSKA (reference sequence). The CDR3 length is 14 residues. Trimming stripped 0 bases from V and 1 base from J, with 9 bases between. CDR3 sequence: CSARDREFNYGYTF. CDR3 bases: TGCAGTGCTAGAGACCGGGAGTTTAACTATGGCTACACCTTC.

Here the CDR3 DNA reads TGTGCCAGCAGCCAAGACTGGGGGGCGAGAGAAAAACTGTTTTTT. Translation gives CASSQDWGAREKLFF. This rearrangement joins TRBV7-9 to TRBJ1-4; tentative D call: TRBD1 (6 bases). The CDR3 consists of 15 residues. The V gene's germline CDR1 is SEHNR and CDR2 FQNEAQ (reference sequence). Trimming pared 5 bases from V and 8 bases from J, leaving 18 bases between. Full variable domain (remainder filled in from reference TRBV7-9 and TRBJ1-4): DTGVSQNPRHKITKRGQNVTFRCDPISEHNRLYWYRQTLGQGPEFLTYFQNEAQLEKSRLLSDRFSAERPKGSFSTLEIQRTEQGDSAMYLCASSQDWGAREKLFFGSGTQLSVL.

This clonotype was counted many times. The gene calls are TRBV12-3 or TRBV12-4 and TRBJ1-2; TRBD1 might be the D (6 bases). This CDR3 region has 13 residues. The ends were cut back, 5 bases at V and 7 bases at J, with 14 bases in the middle. The chain's CDR3 is CASSLTGFTGYTF. DNA for the CDR3: TGTGCCAGCAGTCTAACAGGGTTTACTGGCTACACCTTC.

This chain uses TRBV11-1 with TRBJ1-1; D gene uncertain. CDR1 and CDR2 from the germline V gene are SGHAT and FQDESV (reference sequence). V was trimmed by 5 bases and J by 10 bases, leaving 11 bases between them. This CDR3 is built from 11 residues. The CDR3 reads CASSADGGAFF. The CDR3 bases are TGTGCCAGCAGCGCGGACGGAGGAGCTTTCTTT. The entire variable domain, with the rest obtained from reference TRBV11-1 and TRBJ1-1, is as follows: EAEVAQSPRYKITEKSQAVAFWCDPISGHATLYWYRQILGQGPELLVQFQDESVVDDSQLPKDRFSAERLKGVDSTLKIQPAELGDSAMYLCASSADGGAFFGQGTRLTVV.

There are a few counts of this clonotype. The chain joins TRBV20-1 to TRBJ1-2; 10 nucleotides line up with TRBD1. The V segment lost 3 bases and the J segment 5 bases; nucleotides outside the gene matches: 9. The germline CDR1 and CDR2 sequences are DFQATT and SNEGSKA (reference sequence). This CDR3 comprises 15 residues. CDR3 nucleotides: TGCAGTGCTAGCTTCGGACAGGGGGTCCGGTATGGCTACACCTTC. Translated, it gives CSASFGQGVRYGYTF.

The CDR3 DNA reads TGTGCCAGCAGTTCCAACCTTGGGACAGGGCACAATGAGCAGTTCTTC. This encodes CASSSNLGTGHNEQFF. V usage is TRBV25-1 and J usage is TRBJ2-1, with 9 bases fitting TRBD1. V lost 5 bases to trimming and J lost 5 bases; unmatched junction nucleotides: 10. This CDR3 has 16 amino acids. Germline loops: CDR1 MGHDK, CDR2 SYGVNS.

This clonotype was observed a few times. This chain connects TRBV12-3 or TRBV12-4 to TRBJ2-6; no clear D. The V end lost 3 bases, the J end lost 0 bases, and 6 bases lay between the germline ends. The CDR3 runs 15 residues. The DNA for the CDR3 is TGTGCCAGCAGTTTGGAGTTCTCTGGGGCCAACGTCCTGACTTTC. This codes for CASSLEFSGANVLTF.

The chain joins TRBV7-2 to TRBJ2-2, with 7 bases fitting TRBD2. Germline CDR1 and CDR2: SGHTA and FQGNSA. Losses at the gene ends were 5 bases for V and 3 bases for J; bases not matched to a gene: 6. The CDR3 extends over 15 amino acids. CDR3 sequence: CASSPSGGDTGELFF. The CDR3 nucleotides read TGTGCCAGCAGCCCTAGCGGAGGGGACACCGGGGAGCTGTTTTTT.

The gene calls are TRBV25-1 and TRBJ1-2, with 8 bases aligning to TRBD1. V gave up 6 bases and J gave up 1 base; unmatched junction bases: 10. CDR1 is MGHDK, CDR2 SYGVNS, per germline. The CDR3 extends over 16 amino acids. For the CDR3, the DNA is TGTGCCAGCAGACCACCGACAGGGGCGCGTAACTATGGCTACACCTTC. This gives the protein CASRPPTGARNYGYTF.

This sequence joins TRBV7-2 and TRBJ1-2; the match to TRBD1 covers 8 bases. This CDR3 comprises 17 residues. V trimming: 4 bases; J trimming: 2 bases; junction bases outside the gene matches: 12. Germline V gene data show CDR1 as SGHTA and CDR2 as FQGNSA. The DNA for the CDR3 is TGTGCCAGCAGCTGGGGAGGGACAGGTGCAAAAAACTATGGCTACACCTTC. Amino acids: CASSWGGTGAKNYGYTF. Using reference TRBV7-2 and TRBJ1-2 for the parts outside the CDR3, the full variable domain is GAGVSQSPSNKVTEKGKDVELRCDPISGHTALYWYRQSLGQGLEFLIYFQGNSAPDKSGLPSDRFSAERTGGSVSTLTIQRTQQEDSAVYLCASSWGGTGAKNYGYTFGSGTRLTVV.

This clonotype was counted many times. The chain is built from TRBV19 and TRBJ1-1; D not resolved. CDR3 length: 12 residues. CDR1 is LNHDA, CDR2 SQIVND, per germline (reference sequence). V was pared by 1 base and J by 5 bases, with 5 bases between. The CDR3 region has the DNA TGTGCCAGTAGTATAGGATGGACTGAAGCTTTCTTT. It yields the protein CASSIGWTEAFF. The whole variable domain, remainder taken from reference TRBV19 and TRBJ1-1, is DGGITQSPKYLFRKEGQNVTLSCEQNLNHDAMYWYRQDPGQGLRLIYYSQIVNDFQKGDIAEGYSVSREKKESFPLTVTSAQKNPTAFYLCASSIGWTEAFFGQGTRLTVV.

In its sample, this clonotype was seen a few times. CDR3 sequence: CATRGTGANTGELFF. CDR3 in DNA: TGTGCCACCCGGGGGACAGGAGCGAACACCGGGGAGCTGTTTTTT. This chain uses TRBV24-1 with TRBJ2-2, with 8 bases that match TRBD1. This CDR3 comprises 15 residues. The junction had 5 bases not matched to a gene; V was cut back by 9 bases and J by 0 bases. Per the germline V gene, CDR1 is KGHDR and CDR2 is SFDVKD.

The chain has TRBV7-8 and TRBJ2-6; D not resolved. V dropped 8 bases and J dropped 0 bases, with 14 bases sitting between them. CDR3 length: 16 amino acids. Germline V gives CDR1 SGHVS, CDR2 FQNEAQ. CDR3 sequence (DNA): TGTGCCAGCGTTGAGTCGGCGGACTCTGGGGCCAACGTCCTGACTTTC. Protein: CASVESADSGANVLTF.

J is TRBJ1-2 and V is TRBV16; D may be TRBD1 (5 bases). CDR3 length: 15 residues. In germline, CDR1 is KGHSY, CDR2 FQNENV. V lost 8 bases, J lost 8 bases, and 24 bases lay in between. For the CDR3, the DNA is TGTGCCAGCTCACCGGCGGGGGGTACGATGGACGGCTACACCTTC. Translated: CASSPAGGTMDGYTF.

In this sample, this clonotype turned up once. The chain joins TRBV7-8 to TRBJ2-7, with TRBD2 matching 10 bases. Germline CDR1 SGHVS, CDR2 FQNEAQ. The CDR3 loop spans 14 amino acids. V shed 11 bases, J shed 3 bases, and the junction held 10 bases outside the gene matches. The CDR3 DNA is TGTGCCGGCAACACGGCTAGCGGGGGCTACGAGCAGTACTTC. Its protein product is CAGNTASGGYEQYF.

The V call is TRBV10-3, the J call TRBJ2-7; perhaps TRBD1 as D (6 bases). Trimming left V 2 bases short and J 5 bases short, with 16 bases between. The length of the CDR3 is 15 residues. Germline assignment: CDR1 ENHRY and CDR2 SYGVKD. The CDR3 DNA reads as TGTGCCATCAGTGAGGGGGGCGCGGCTGCTGACGAGCAGTACTTC. This translates into CAISEGGAAADEQYF.

The chain has TRBV24-1 and TRBJ1-5, with D possibly TRBD1 on 6 matching bases. Germline CDR1 KGHDR, CDR2 SFDVKD. V lost 6 bases to trimming and J lost 2 bases, with 13 bases between them. This CDR3 is built from 15 residues. The CDR3 region has the DNA TGTGCCACCAGTTACCTGGGGGCCGGCAATCAGCCCCAGCATTTT. Translated: CATSYLGAGNQPQHF.